Given below is one TCR beta chain in context. The data originate from a study of OX40 agonist ivuxolimab in advanced cancers. Study at large: Dose-escalation patients had hepatocellular carcinoma, melanoma, renal cell or head and neck cancer.

The CDR3 is 13 residues long. The V gene lost 8 bases and the J gene lost 2 bases, with 9 bases spanning the gap. In germline, CDR1 is MNHEY, CDR2 SMNVEV (reference sequence). Repertoires were generated with immunoSEQ multiplex PCR, while TCRdb's copy carries only in-frame clones and drops some. The repertoire includes under 25,000 clones, less than 85% of them detected once, and around a third sits in the top ten. This chain joins TRBV27 and TRBJ2-2, with D possibly TRBD1 on 6 matching bases. The TCR originated in an adult with an advanced solid tumor such as melanoma, head and neck, liver or kidney cancer. Source: CD4+ or CD8+ T cells sorted from blood, taken in a trial of the OX40 agonist ivuxolimab. The CDR3 region is CASQGGNTGELFF. CDR3 in DNA: TGTGCCAGCCAAGGGGGAAACACCGGGGAGCTGTTTTTT.